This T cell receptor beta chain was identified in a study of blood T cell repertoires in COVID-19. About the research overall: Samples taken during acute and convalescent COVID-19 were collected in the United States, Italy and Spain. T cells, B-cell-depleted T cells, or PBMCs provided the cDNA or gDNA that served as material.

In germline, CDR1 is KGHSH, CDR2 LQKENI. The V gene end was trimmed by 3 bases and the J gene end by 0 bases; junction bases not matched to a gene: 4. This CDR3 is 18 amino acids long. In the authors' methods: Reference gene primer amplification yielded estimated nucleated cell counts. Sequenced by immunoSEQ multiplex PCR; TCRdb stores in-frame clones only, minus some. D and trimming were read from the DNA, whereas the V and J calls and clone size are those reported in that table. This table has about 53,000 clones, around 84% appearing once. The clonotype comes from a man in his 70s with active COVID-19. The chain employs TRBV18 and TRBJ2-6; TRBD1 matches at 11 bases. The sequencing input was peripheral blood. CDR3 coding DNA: TGTGCCAGCTCACCCAAGGGGACAGGGGGCTCTGGGGCCAACGTCCTGACTTTC. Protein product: CASSPKGTGGSGANVLTF.